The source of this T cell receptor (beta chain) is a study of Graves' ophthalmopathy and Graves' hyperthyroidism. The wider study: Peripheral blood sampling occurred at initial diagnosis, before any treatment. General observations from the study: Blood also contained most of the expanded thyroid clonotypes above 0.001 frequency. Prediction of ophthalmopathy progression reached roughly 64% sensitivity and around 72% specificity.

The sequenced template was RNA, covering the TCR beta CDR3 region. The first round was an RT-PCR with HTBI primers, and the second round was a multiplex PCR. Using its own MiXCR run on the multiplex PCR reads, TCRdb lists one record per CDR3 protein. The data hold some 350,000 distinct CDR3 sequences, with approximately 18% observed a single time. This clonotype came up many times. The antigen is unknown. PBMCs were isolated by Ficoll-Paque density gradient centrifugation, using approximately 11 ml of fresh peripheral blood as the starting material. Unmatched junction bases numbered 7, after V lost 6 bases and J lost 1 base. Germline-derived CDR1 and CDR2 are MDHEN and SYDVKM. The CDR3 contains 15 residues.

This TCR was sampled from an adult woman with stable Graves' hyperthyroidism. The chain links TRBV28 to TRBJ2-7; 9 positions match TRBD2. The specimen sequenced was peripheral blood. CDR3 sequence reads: CASRNSGRRSYEQYF. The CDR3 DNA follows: TGTGCCAGCAGGAATAGCGGGAGAAGGTCCTACGAGCAGTACTTC.